Below, 20 T cell receptor beta chains from the same sample are listed, as sequenced in a study of T-cell memory formation after mild COVID-19. TCRdb fed the 5' RACE reads into MiXCR, producing one record per CDR3 protein. The sample yields hundreds of thousands of distinct CDR3 sequences, around 27% seen once. The sequenced sample consisted of PBMCs or a T cell subset sorted from them (not recorded which). The receptor set was obtained from an adult woman who had mild COVID-19 (a few samples of this study predate the infection). Cell type and time point are not known.

This clonotype was seen a few times. V and J are TRBV27 and TRBJ1-1; D gene uncertain. The CDR3 contains 15 residues. Germline lookup yields CDR1 MNHEY and CDR2 SMNVEV (reference sequence). Trimming removed 2 bases at V and 2 bases at J, with 12 bases between. The CDR3 loop reads CASSLIGDINTEAFF. CDR3 DNA: TGTGCCAGCAGTTTAATCGGAGATATTAACACTGAAGCTTTCTTT.

This clonotype was counted once. The rearrangement links TRBV7-8 to TRBJ2-1, with 9 bases aligning to TRBD2. Unmatched junction bases numbered 1, after V lost 0 bases and J lost 4 bases. The CDR3 spans 15 residues. Germline V lookup: CDR1 SGHVS, CDR2 FQNEAQ. CDR3 sequence reads: CASSLASGRYNEQFF. CDR3 sequence (DNA): TGTGCCAGCAGCTTAGCCAGCGGGAGGTACAATGAGCAGTTCTTC.

This clonotype was seen a few times. CDR3 loop: CASSFTGQGEAFF. CDR3 nucleotide sequence: TGCGCCAGCAGCTTTACGGGACAGGGTGAAGCTTTCTTT. This chain links TRBV5-1 with TRBJ1-1, with 9 positions matching TRBD1. The CDR3 sequence is 13 residues long. With V trimmed by 2 bases and J by 7 bases, 3 bases remained unmatched. Germline V gives CDR1 SGHRS, CDR2 YFSETQ.

The rearrangement joins TRBV7-9 to TRBJ2-1; the match to TRBD2 covers 7 bases. Trimming took 6 bases from V and 2 from J; bases not matched to a gene: 10. Germline V gene data show CDR1 as SEHNR and CDR2 as FQNEAQ (reference sequence). CDR3 length: 16 amino acids. CDR3 residues: CASSPLPRGTYNEQFF. CDR3 nucleotides: TGTGCCAGCAGTCCCCTCCCGCGGGGGACCTACAATGAGCAGTTCTTC.

This clonotype was seen more than once but under ten times. The J gene is TRBJ2-3, the V gene TRBV20-1, with 12 nucleotides matching TRBD2. The CDR3 runs to 15 residues. Germline-derived CDR1 and CDR2 are DFQATT and SNEGSKA (reference sequence). The junction had 5 bases not matched to a gene; V was cut back by 4 bases and J by 3 bases. DNA of the CDR3: TGCAGTGCTACGAGTGGACTAGCGGGGACAGATACGCAGTATTTT. Its protein is CSATSGLAGTDTQYF.

The chain carries TRBV4-1 and TRBJ1-1; no firm D call. Trimming removed 1 base at V and 1 base at J, with 4 bases between. This CDR3 spans 13 amino acids. The germline V gene encodes CDR1 MGHRA and CDR2 YSYEKL. CDR3 bases: TGCGCCAGCAGCCAAGTAAGGAACACTGAAGCTTTCTTT. It codes for CASSQVRNTEAFF.

This clonotype was counted a few times. The CDR3 coding sequence is TGTGCCAGCCGGCGGACAGGGGGCCAAGAGACCCAGTACTTC. Its translation is CASRRTGGQETQYF. The rearrangement joins TRBV12-3 or TRBV12-4 to TRBJ2-5; 10 bases agree with TRBD1. The length of the CDR3 is 14 residues. Losses at the gene ends were 8 bases for V and 1 base for J; bases not matched to a gene: 4.

This clonotype turned up a few times. This rearrangement joins TRBV15 to TRBJ1-2, with a possible D match to TRBD1 (6 bases). The germline gives CDR1 LNHNV, CDR2 YYDKDF (reference sequence). The CDR3 consists of 16 residues. Trimming cost V 0 bases and J 7 bases, with 18 bases left between them. For the CDR3, the DNA is TGTGCCACCAGCAGAGACCCCTCGGGGGGCGCGGGTGGCTACACCTTC. It codes for CATSRDPSGGAGGYTF.

This chain joins TRBV9 and TRBJ2-2; D is perhaps TRBD2 (5 bases). This CDR3 has 13 amino acids. CDR1 and CDR2 from the germline V gene are SGDLS and YYNGEE. Trimming removed 3 bases from V and 7 bases from J, with 10 bases in between. The CDR3 sequence is CASSGGGGGELFF. The CDR3 DNA follows: TGTGCCAGCAGCGGCGGAGGCGGCGGGGAGCTGTTTTTT.

The chain carries TRBV7-9 and TRBJ1-1, with 9 bases that match TRBD1. The V segment lost 4 bases and the J segment 6 bases; nucleotides outside the gene matches: 6. This CDR3 comprises 14 residues. CDR1 SEHNR and CDR2 FQNEAQ come from the germline V gene (reference sequence). The CDR3 reads CASSYPGQGAEAFF. In nucleotides, the CDR3 is TGTGCCAGCAGCTACCCGGGACAGGGCGCTGAAGCTTTCTTT.

This chain links TRBV25-1 with TRBJ2-6; D is unresolved. Germline V lookup: CDR1 MGHDK, CDR2 SYGVNS. There are 15 residues in the CDR3. Trimming left V 3 bases short and J 0 bases short, with 6 bases between. This chain's CDR3 is CASSERFSGANVLTF. CDR3 nucleotides: TGTGCCAGCAGTGAGCGGTTCTCTGGGGCCAACGTCCTGACTTTC.

The genes are TRBV5-6 and TRBJ2-4, with D perhaps matching TRBD1 (5 bases). Germline V gene sequence: CDR1 SGHDT, CDR2 YYEEEE. The CDR3 is made up of 12 amino acids. V shed 3 bases and J shed 10 bases, with 11 bases lying between them. The CDR3 DNA reads TGTGCCAGCAGCTCTAGGGGCAGGATTCAGTACTTC. Amino acids: CASSSRGRIQYF.

The chain uses TRBV6-5 and TRBJ2-7; 8 bases line up with TRBD1. After removal of 4 bases from V and 1 base from J, the junction contained 3 bases not matched to a gene. This CDR3 contains 14 residues. CDR1 and CDR2 from the germline V gene are MNHEY and SVGAGI. The CDR3 region is CASSWDRQSYEQYF. The DNA for the CDR3 is TGTGCCAGCAGTTGGGACAGGCAATCCTACGAGCAGTACTTC.

The rearrangement uses TRBV6-2 or TRBV6-3 and TRBJ1-1; perhaps TRBD1 as D (6 bases). Germline V gene lookup returns CDR1 MNHEY and CDR2 SVGEGT. The V end was cut by 2 bases, the J end by 0 bases, with 16 bases between. This CDR3 spans 17 amino acids. The CDR3 sequence: CASSYHTDGQLNTEAFF. Written as DNA, the CDR3 is TGTGCCAGCAGTTACCACACCGACGGACAGTTGAACACTGAAGCTTTCTTT.

The V and J genes are TRBV25-1 and TRBJ2-7; TRBD1 matches 7 bases. The CDR3 length is 14 residues. Germline V gene sequence: CDR1 MGHDK, CDR2 SYGVNS. With V trimmed by 3 bases and J by 2 bases, 4 bases remained unmatched. In nucleotides, the CDR3 is TGTGCCAGCAGTGAGATAGACAGGGCCTACGAGCAGTACTTC. Its translation is CASSEIDRAYEQYF.

The rearrangement links TRBV7-2 to TRBJ2-1; no clear D gene. CDR3 size: 13 residues. Trimming took 0 bases from V and 7 from J, leaving 7 bases between them. Germline loops: CDR1 SGHTA, CDR2 FQGNSA. Written as DNA, the CDR3 is TGTGCCAGCAGCTTAGCGGTGGTAAATGAGCAGTTCTTC. Its protein product is CASSLAVVNEQFF.

This clonotype was found a few times. The J gene is TRBJ2-1, the V gene TRBV9; weak D call: TRBD2 (6 bases). The CDR3 length is 15 residues. V was pared by 3 bases and J by 8 bases, with 18 bases between. Germline V gene sequence: CDR1 SGDLS, CDR2 YYNGEE. CDR3 bases: TGTGCCAGCAGCGGCGGGGCTCGACCAGACGATGAGCAGTTCTTC. This translates into CASSGGARPDDEQFF.

The rearrangement uses TRBV20-1 and TRBJ1-1; a possible D gene is TRBD1 (6 bases). The germline V gene encodes CDR1 DFQATT and CDR2 SNEGSKA (reference sequence). V lost 7 bases to trimming and J lost 0 bases, with 12 bases between them. The CDR3 has 13 residues. The CDR3: CSVHRDLNTEAFF. For the CDR3, the DNA is TGCAGTGTCCACAGGGATTTGAACACTGAAGCTTTCTTT.

The chain recombines TRBV10-3 with TRBJ1-3; 8 nucleotides match TRBD1. The ends lost 2 bases at V and 0 bases at J; junction bases unmatched: 3. Germline lookup yields CDR1 ENHRY and CDR2 SYGVKD. The CDR3 length is 16 residues. The CDR3 DNA follows: TGTGCCATCAGTGAGGGACAGGGCCTCTCTGGAAACACCATATATTTT. Protein product: CAISEGQGLSGNTIYF.

A few counts support this clonotype. J is TRBJ2-5 and V is TRBV12-3 or TRBV12-4; 12 bases line up with TRBD2. The CDR3 contains 14 residues. V gave up 5 bases and J gave up 2 bases; unmatched junction bases: 0. In nucleotides, the CDR3 is TGTGCCAGCAGTGGGACTAGCGGGCAAGAGACCCAGTACTTC. This translates into CASSGTSGQETQYF.